A single TCR beta chain is shown here with its context. Its antigen remains unidentified. No much larger clone exists at a distance of one base, and base qualities are not known. The CDR3 has 14 amino acids, counting the end cysteine and phenylalanine. Solely the CDR3 DNA is kept, with 42 bases framed from the first base. V is shortened by 1 base, J by 5 bases, and the region joining them spans 8 bases. CDR1 and CDR2, looked up from the germline V gene, are MDHEN and SYDVKM. Library preparation used the immunoSEQ multiplex PCR assay. The multiplex PCR relied on a mix of 60 forward primers for TCR Vbeta segments and 13 reverse primers for TCR Jbeta segments. A multiplex PCR assay on genomic DNA amplified the CDR3 region of rearranged TCR beta genes. Amplified TCR beta libraries were sequenced as 87-base-pair reads on the Illumina HiSeq System. The published analysis was carried out like this. In a later analysis, some 80 million unique TCR beta chains were counted across the roughly 610 repertoires, and around 10 million of these chains were shared by at least two donors. Raw reads were error-corrected and collapsed into unique sequences with a nearest-neighbor algorithm that merged closely related sequences to remove PCR and sequencing errors. CDR3 sequences were aligned to IMGT reference sequences to assign V, D and J gene segments. For a sequence to be retained, a match of at least six nucleotides was required to both a V gene segment and a J gene segment. A rearrangement counted as productive if the CDR3 had no stop codons and remained in frame with V and J, and every other rearrangement counted as non-productive. Following IMGT convention, CDR3 was defined as the stretch from the second conserved V-encoded cysteine up to the conserved J-encoded phenylalanine. The earlier analysis of approximately 500 of the donors excluded sequences that lacked an unambiguous match to a single V gene segment. An earlier analysis of some 610 of the donors called V segments functional above 56.7% productive rearrangements and segregating when the between-donor standard deviation exceeded 5%. A statistical classification framework was built for diagnosing cytomegalovirus status from the catalog of TCR beta chain sequences. In a later analysis, V and J genes were assigned by comparing TCR nucleotide sequences against IMGT/GENE-DB human TR gene sequences. The TCRdist pipeline was used in a later analysis to assign CDR3 sequences and most-parsimonious VDJ recombination scenarios. In a later analysis, each TCR beta chain was defined by its CDR3 amino acid sequence together with its V-gene family, and reads without a unique V-gene family were excluded. To address suspected cross-contamination and a sequencing artifact, a later analysis removed 592 highly shared, low-generation-probability nucleotide sequences. In a later analysis, a clonal expansion index for each public chain was calculated from normalized within-repertoire ranks of inferred template counts. In a later analysis, generation probabilities were computed using a VDJ recombination model fitted to out-of-frame rearrangements, and the results were checked against IGoR. Hypergeometric tests were used in a later analysis to score TCR-TCR, TCR-HLA and TCR-CMV co-occurrence, with a repertoire-size bias correction applied to the TCR pairs. A later analysis estimated false discovery rates by permuting HLA or CMV assignments 20 times. In a later analysis, co-occurring TCRs were grouped using DBSCAN, and TCRdist sequence similarity was added for clustering within HLA-allele-positive subsets. Repertoires with fewer than 30,000 or more than 120,000 public chains, plus five repertoires with anomalous nucleotide sharing, were excluded from co-occurrence clustering. TCRdb took over this immuneACCESS table, retaining in-frame rearrangements with V and J assigned. Such tables are incomplete; in checked studies, under half of the missing clones stem from an unresolved V gene, and the remainder is unexplained. V and J calls and clone size are copied from that table; D and trimming were computed from the DNA. A total of 150,000 to 200,000 clones appear in this sample, 82% of them only once. More than 1.5% of the sample is held by the ten biggest clonotypes.

The record originates from a study of cytomegalovirus exposure and HLA in healthy donors (TCRdb year 2017). Background for the entire study: In an earlier analysis of around 540 of the donors, 276 Gb of sequence data and approximately 100 million unique TCR beta sequences from 150 million to 200 million T cells were reported. The T cell repertoires of 666 subjects were profiled by immunosequencing and related to cytomegalovirus serostatus. Of the approximately 400 genotyped donors, roughly 80% fell in the genetic ancestry cluster associated with self-reported Caucasian donors. HLA typing included class I and class II loci at four-digit resolution. A later genetic analysis used genome-wide SNP genotypes for about 60% of the roughly 700 donors, treating that subset as a discovery cohort. The study aimed to test whether cataloging public T cell receptors could reveal signatures of past pathogen exposure. Donor age, sex, ethnicity and CMV serostatus were compiled alongside the repertoire data. Besides the first cohort of about 730 subjects, a separate validation cohort made up of 120 different subjects was used. High-throughput TCR immunosequencing, statistical association of individual TCRs with disease status, and machine learning were combined to predict cytomegalovirus infection status. In the later analysis, no new phenotypic data were used to find candidate immune exposures; instead, reliance was placed on TCR beta sequences and their occurrence across donors. Approximately 310 gigabases of sequencing data and around 87 million unique TCR sequences were included in an early release covering roughly 700 HLA-typed donors. The number of donors typed differed by locus, with about 629-640 for A, B, C, DRB1 and DQB1, roughly 520 for DQA1, 606 for DPA1, and some 450 for DPB1. A later analysis re-analyzed previously published TCR beta repertoires from 666 donors and added high-resolution HLA genotyping to study TCR occurrence patterns. Across roughly 420 genotyped donors of the cohort, an average of about 200,000 unique TCR beta nucleotide sequences per donor were sequenced, and roughly a sixth of those sequences were non-productive. To decide whether each TCR beta V gene segment behaved as functional or pseudogenic, an earlier analysis of over 500 of the donors relied on high-throughput TCR beta sequencing. A few DR-DQ haplotypes were treated as single units for association and clustering because of strong linkage in the cohort. Every repertoire in the discovery cohort had been generated on one and the same sequencing platform.

Overall results and qualifications from the work: For the cohort, immune exposure information was limited to CMV serostatus. The sequencing pipeline was judged likely to have produced a cluster of highly shared sequence variants as a technical artifact. Roughly uniform sequencing depth across donors was assumed in presence/absence analyses, although this assumption may not hold. In a later analysis, HLA-associated TCR beta chains showed more clonal expansion and lower generation probabilities than non-associated chains that were equally common. V-gene and J-gene trimming of TCR beta chains was associated with a missense DCLRE1C variant in a later genetic analysis, and the association was replicated in an independent cohort. Only TCR beta chains were sequenced in this cohort, and the absence of alpha or paired-chain data limited detectable features. A further reported finding was that TCR beta sequences accurately predicted the HLA-A and HLA-B alleles for most subjects in the first cohort. A later analysis reported that several top co-occurrence clusters appeared linked to parvovirus B19, influenza, CMV and Epstein-Barr virus. Compared with the roughly 670-donor mean, donors in an Asian-associated ancestry cluster had fewer N-insertions in productive TCRs, according to a later genetic analysis. Linkage disequilibrium might explain the correlated functional status among segregating V segments, but an unknown experimental factor could not be ruled out. Because some donors lacked HLA typing at each locus, the association tests relied only on the typed subset. The classifier was reported to diagnose cytomegalovirus status with high specificity and sensitivity in both the original cohort and the validation cohort. Some IMGT-functional V segments, including TRBV6-2 and TRBV6-3, could not be told apart with the 87-base-pair reads, so those segments were excluded. Strong co-occurrence of HLA alleles, especially DR and DQ, made assigning TCR associations to individual alleles difficult. The authors suggested that the approach could potentially be extended to other disease states and immunological phenotypes. In a later analysis, TCR association rates were found to vary across HLA loci, with the most associated TCRs seen for DRB1 alleles and the fewest for HLA-C alleles. A few of the identified cytomegalovirus-associated TCR beta chains were confirmed in vitro to be specific for cytomegalovirus antigens. Because counts were too low, 15 to 20 rarely observed V segments, including chromosome 9 orphons, were excluded from the earlier analysis of several hundred of the donors. In a later analysis, most CMV-associated TCR beta chains were found to appear HLA-restricted, with HLA associations seemingly driven largely by CMV exposure. Most TCR sequences were seen in very few donors, while some public TCRs were found in many individuals. The study gave a list of some 150 TCR beta chains associated with cytomegalovirus. At a false discovery rate of 0.05, a later analysis linked under 20,000 TCR beta sequences to specific HLA alleles. In an earlier analysis of around 600 of the donors, most TCR beta V segments appeared in productive rearrangements about 90% or about 30% of the time, broadly matching IMGT annotations.

The cohort consisted of more than 650 healthy bone marrow donors. All cohort members were sampled while nominally healthy, although unrecorded immune exposures were likely present. The donor was CMV seronegative and belonged to the group of 352 seronegative cohort members. Every donor gave a peripheral blood sample, and the peripheral blood mononuclear cells from that sample were used for TCR beta sequencing. Genomic DNA extraction from the blood cell samples was performed with the Qiagen DNeasy Blood Extraction Kit. Recombination joined TRBV28 with TRBJ2-2; TRBD2 is perhaps the D gene, given 5 matching bases. The receptor's source is a man aged 40-49 years in good health and CMV-seronegative. Sample: PBMCs. The CDR3 loop reads CASSLFGVTGELFF. The DNA reads TGTGCCAGCAGTTTATTCGGGGTTACCGGGGAGCTGTTTTTT.